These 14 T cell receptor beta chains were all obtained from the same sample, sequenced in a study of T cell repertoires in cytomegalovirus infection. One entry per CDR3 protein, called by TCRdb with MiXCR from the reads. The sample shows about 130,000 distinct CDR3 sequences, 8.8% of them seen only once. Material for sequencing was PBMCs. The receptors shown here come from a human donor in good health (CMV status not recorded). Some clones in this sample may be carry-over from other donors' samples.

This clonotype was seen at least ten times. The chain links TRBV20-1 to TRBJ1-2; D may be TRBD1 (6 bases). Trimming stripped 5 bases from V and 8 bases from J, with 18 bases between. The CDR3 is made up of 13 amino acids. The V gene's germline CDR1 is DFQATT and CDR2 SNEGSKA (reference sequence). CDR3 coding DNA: TGCAGTGCTCCCACAGGGAGGTTAGGGGGCTACACCTTC. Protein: CSAPTGRLGGYTF.

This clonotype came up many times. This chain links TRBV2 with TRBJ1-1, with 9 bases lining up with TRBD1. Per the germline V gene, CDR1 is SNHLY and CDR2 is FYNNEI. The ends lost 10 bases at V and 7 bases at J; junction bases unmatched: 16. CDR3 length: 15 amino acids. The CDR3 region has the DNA TGTGCCAACTTTCCCGGGACAGGGAAGTTCGGTGAAGCTTTCTTT. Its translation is CANFPGTGKFGEAFF. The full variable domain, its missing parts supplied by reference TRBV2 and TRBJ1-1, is EPEVTQTPSHQVTQMGQEVILRCVPISNHLYFYWYRQILGQKVEFLVSFYNNEISEKSEIFDDQFSVERPDGSNFTLKIRSTKLEDSAMYFCANFPGTGKFGEAFFGQGTRLTVV.

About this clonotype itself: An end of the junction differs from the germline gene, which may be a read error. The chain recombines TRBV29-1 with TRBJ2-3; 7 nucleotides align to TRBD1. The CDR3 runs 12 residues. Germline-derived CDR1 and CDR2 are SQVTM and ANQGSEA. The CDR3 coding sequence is TGCAGCGTCGTCACAGGGGCAGAGACGCAGTATTTT. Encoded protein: CSVVTGAETQYF.

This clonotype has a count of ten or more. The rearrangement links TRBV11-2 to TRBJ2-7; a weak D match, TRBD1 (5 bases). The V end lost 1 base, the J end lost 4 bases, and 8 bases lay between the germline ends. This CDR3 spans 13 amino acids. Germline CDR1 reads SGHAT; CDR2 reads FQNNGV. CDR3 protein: CASSLAQAYEQYF. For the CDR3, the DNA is TGTGCCAGCAGCTTAGCACAGGCTTACGAGCAGTACTTC.

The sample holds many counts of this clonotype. The CDR3 bases are TGTGCCAGCAGTTCCCCACTGAGGAGAGGCTACACCTTC. Protein product: CASSSPLRRGYTF. This chain connects TRBV28 to TRBJ1-2; D unresolved. Germline assignment: CDR1 MDHEN and CDR2 SYDVKM. This CDR3 region has 13 residues. Trimming cost V 4 bases and J 8 bases, with 14 bases left between them.

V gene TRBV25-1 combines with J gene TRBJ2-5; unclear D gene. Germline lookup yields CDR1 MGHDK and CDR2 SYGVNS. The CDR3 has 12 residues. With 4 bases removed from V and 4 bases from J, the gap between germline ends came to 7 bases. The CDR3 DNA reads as TGTGCCAGCAGTGCCCAAGGAGAGACCCAGTACTTC. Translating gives CASSAQGETQYF.

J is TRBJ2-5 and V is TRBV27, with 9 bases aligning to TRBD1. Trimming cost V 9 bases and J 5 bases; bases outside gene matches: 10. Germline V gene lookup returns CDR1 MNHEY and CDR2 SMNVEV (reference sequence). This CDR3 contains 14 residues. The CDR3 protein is CASHQQGAGETQYF. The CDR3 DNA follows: TGTGCCAGTCATCAACAGGGGGCCGGGGAGACCCAGTACTTC.

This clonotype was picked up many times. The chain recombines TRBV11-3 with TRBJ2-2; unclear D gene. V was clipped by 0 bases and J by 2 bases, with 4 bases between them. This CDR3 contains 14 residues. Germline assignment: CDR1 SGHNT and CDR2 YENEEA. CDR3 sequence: CASSLEANTGELFF. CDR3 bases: TGTGCCAGCAGCTTAGAGGCAAACACCGGGGAGCTGTTTTTT.

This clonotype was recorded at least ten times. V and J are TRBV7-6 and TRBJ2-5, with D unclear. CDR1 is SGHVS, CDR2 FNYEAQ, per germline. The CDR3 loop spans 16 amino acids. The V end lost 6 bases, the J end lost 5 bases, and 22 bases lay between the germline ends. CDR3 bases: TGTGCCAGCAGTTCTCCTACGGACGGGCGATGGGAGACCCAGTACTTC. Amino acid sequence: CASSSPTDGRWETQYF.

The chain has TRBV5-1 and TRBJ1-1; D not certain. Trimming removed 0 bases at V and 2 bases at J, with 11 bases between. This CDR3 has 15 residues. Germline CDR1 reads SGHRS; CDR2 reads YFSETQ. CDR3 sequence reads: CASSLEAVKNTEAFF. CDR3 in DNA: TGCGCCAGCAGCTTGGAAGCGGTTAAAAACACTGAAGCTTTCTTT.

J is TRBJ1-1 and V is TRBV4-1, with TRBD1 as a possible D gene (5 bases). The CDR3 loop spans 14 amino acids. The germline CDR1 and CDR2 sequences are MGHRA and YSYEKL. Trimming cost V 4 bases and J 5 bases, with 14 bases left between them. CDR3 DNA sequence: TGCGCCAGCAGCCCCGGGGGAGGGAGGACTGAAGCTTTCTTT. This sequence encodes CASSPGGGRTEAFF.

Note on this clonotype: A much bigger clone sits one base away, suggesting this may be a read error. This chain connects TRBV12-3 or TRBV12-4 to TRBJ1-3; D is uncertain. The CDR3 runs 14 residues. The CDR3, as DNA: TGTGCCAGCAGTAGAGGAATCTCTGAAAACACCATATATTTT. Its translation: CASSRGISENTIYF.

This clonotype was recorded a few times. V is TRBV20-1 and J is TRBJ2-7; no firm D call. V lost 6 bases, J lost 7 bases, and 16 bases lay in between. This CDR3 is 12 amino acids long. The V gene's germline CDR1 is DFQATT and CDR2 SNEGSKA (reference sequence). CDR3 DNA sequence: TGCAGTGCAAATCCCTCGTCCGGGGAGCAGTACTTC. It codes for CSANPSSGEQYF.

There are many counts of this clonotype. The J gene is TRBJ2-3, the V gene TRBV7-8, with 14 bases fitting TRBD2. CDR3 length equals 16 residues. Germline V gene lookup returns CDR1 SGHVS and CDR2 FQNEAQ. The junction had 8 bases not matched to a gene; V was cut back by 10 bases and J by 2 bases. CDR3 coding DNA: TGTGCCACCGGGACTAGCGGGGGCCTTTACACAGATACGCAGTATTTT. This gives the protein CATGTSGGLYTDTQYF. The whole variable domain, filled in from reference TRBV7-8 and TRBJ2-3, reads GAGVSQSPRYKVAKRGQDVALRCDPISGHVSLFWYQQALGQGPEFLTYFQNEAQLDKSGLPSDRFFAERPEGSVSTLKIQRTQQEDSAVYLCATGTSGGLYTDTQYFGPGTRLTVL.